This T cell receptor beta chain appears in the sequencing data of a study of somatic mutations in cytotoxic T cells in rheumatoid arthritis. Using immunoSEQ multiplex PCR, the repertoire was profiled, and TCRdb retains in-frame clones only, with some absent. The sample contains under 20,000 clones, roughly 85% of which appear only once. Trimming took off 5 bases at V and 8 bases at J, with 9 bases between the two ends. The germline V gene encodes CDR1 MNHEY and CDR2 SVGAGI. The CDR3 loop spans 11 amino acids. This sequence was found in a woman aged 40 to 55 with rheumatoid arthritis. The chain recombines TRBV6-5 with TRBJ1-2, with unresolved D. Material: CD8+ T cells sorted from blood. The CDR3 DNA reads as TGTGCCAGCAGTGAACTAAGGGGCTACACCTTC. This encodes CASSELRGYTF.